The 7 T cell receptor beta chains reported below all come from one sample, sequenced in a study of T cells in Graves' hyperthyroidism and ophthalmopathy. Template material for amplifying TCR beta CDR3 regions consisted of RNA transcripts. With the HTBI primer set, the TCR CDR3 went through a first round of RT-PCR. TCRdb redid the calling of the multiplex PCR reads with MiXCR, one entry per CDR3 protein. The sample shows a few hundred thousand distinct CDR3 sequences, about 16% of them seen only once. The sequenced sample consisted of blood. The receptors were gathered from a woman aged 55-69 years with Graves' ophthalmopathy.

This clonotype was recorded at least ten times. This rearrangement joins TRBV10-2 to TRBJ2-7, with 14 nucleotides matching TRBD2. Germline V CDR1 and CDR2: WSHSY, SAAADI. This CDR3 contains 17 residues. Losses at the gene ends were 6 bases for V and 4 bases for J; bases not matched to a gene: 11. CDR3 DNA sequence: TGCGCCAGCAGCAAGGGGACTAGCGGGAGACTCCCTTACGAGCAGTACTTC. Amino acid sequence: CASSKGTSGRLPYEQYF.

This clonotype was seen only a few times. The rearrangement links TRBV27 to TRBJ1-6, with D unresolved. This CDR3 comprises 12 residues. Trimming left V 6 bases short and J 6 bases short, with 6 bases between. Germline values: CDR1 MNHEY, CDR2 SMNVEV (reference sequence). CDR3: CASSKSNSPLHF. DNA for the CDR3: TGTGCCAGCAGCAAGTCTAATTCACCCCTCCACTTT.

This clonotype was observed at least ten times. The chain links TRBV5-1 to TRBJ2-1; tentatively, D is TRBD1 or TRBD2 (5 bases each). CDR1 SGHRS and CDR2 YFSETQ come from the germline V gene. The CDR3 is made up of 14 amino acids. Deletions cut 3 bases from V and 3 bases from J, with 10 bases between. Here the CDR3 DNA reads TGCGCCAGCAGCTCGGGACCGGGCTACAATGAGCAGTTCTTC. Its translation is CASSSGPGYNEQFF.

The chain uses TRBV6-1 and TRBJ1-1; D gene unclear. Trimming removed 5 bases from V and 0 bases from J, with 13 bases in between. The germline V gene has CDR1 MNHNS and CDR2 SASEGT. This CDR3 spans 15 amino acids. The CDR3 region has the DNA TGTGCCAGCAGTTTATCTACCACCATGAACACTGAAGCTTTCTTT. It yields the protein CASSLSTTMNTEAFF.

This rearrangement joins TRBV19 to TRBJ1-1, with 10 bases lining up with TRBD1. This CDR3 comprises 16 residues. Looked up from germline, CDR1 is LNHDA and CDR2 is SQIVND (reference sequence). Trimming cost V 5 bases and J 0 bases; bases outside gene matches: 6. In nucleotides, the CDR3 is TGTGCCAGTAGTGGGGGGACAGGGGTAGTGAACACTGAAGCTTTCTTT. This translates into CASSGGTGVVNTEAFF.

The chain joins TRBV5-4 to TRBJ2-3; D uncertain. Germline CDR1 is SGHNT and CDR2 is YYREEE (reference sequence). The CDR3 totals 16 residues. V shed 4 bases and J shed 4 bases, with 19 bases lying between them. The CDR3 sequence: CASSPGPGLGADTQYF. DNA for the CDR3: TGTGCCAGCAGCCCAGGACCGGGCCTGGGCGCAGATACGCAGTATTTT.

About this clonotype: A much larger clone differs by one base, so this may be a read error. This CDR3 fails to terminate in the conserved phenylalanine or tryptophan, so it likely reflects a read error. The chain carries TRBV5-5 and TRBJ2-7; D is unclear. The ends were cut back, 5 bases at V and 3 bases at J, with 15 bases in the middle. This CDR3 spans 14 amino acids. Germline values: CDR1 SGHKS, CDR2 YYEKEE (reference sequence). The chain's CDR3 is CASSLIPTNYEQYS. The DNA of the CDR3 is TGTGCCAGCAGTTTAATCCCAACTAACTACGAGCAGTACTCC.